Listed here is a single T cell receptor (beta chain). Antigen unknown. The data stem from a study of blood T cells in healthy people across ages. Whole-study results and caveats: Both higher diversity and more naive CD4+ cells marked long-lived donors when set against aged donors.

CDR3 length: 15 residues. Germline V gives CDR1 SGHTA, CDR2 FQGTGA. Trimming at V came to 5 bases and at J to 16 bases, leaving 17 bases not matched to a gene. Alongside a J-beta primer mix, a sample-barcoded 5' primer served in a second PCR lasting roughly 7 to 11 cycles. MiXCR, applied by TCRdb to the 5' RACE reads, yields one record per CDR3 protein. Counted here are around 1,000,000 distinct CDR3 sequences, roughly a quarter occurring once; the ten biggest clones make up about 0.69%. The same data also went into a second study, on T cells of mothers and their children. Turning to that study: Sequencing got over 9 million TCR beta CDR3 reads from each mother and approximately 3 million from each child. Biologically related mothers and children overlapped slightly more than unrelated pairs, a non-significant difference.

The clonotype originates from a girl aged 2 to 9 in good health. Sample: blood. The rearrangement joins TRBV7-3 to TRBJ2-6; 7 bases line up with TRBD1. The CDR3 region has the DNA TGTGCCAGCAGCCCAGGTTTAGGGGACAGCGTTTTACTGACTTTC. This encodes CASSPGLGDSVLLTF.